The 14 T cell receptor beta chains reported below all come from one sample, sequenced in a study of blood T cells in healthy people across ages. PCR was performed a second time for 7 to 11 cycles using a sample-barcoded 5' primer and a J-beta primer mix. TCRdb reprocessed the 5' RACE reads via MiXCR and lists one record per CDR3 protein. Here the sample spans 1.5 million to 2 million distinct CDR3 sequences, less than 50% being singletons. The specimen was blood. These receptors were obtained from a woman aged 40 to 50 in good health.

CDR3 DNA sequence: TGTGCCAGCAGTTACGCAGGAGGGATTAGGGAAGAGACCCAGTACTTC. Encoded protein: CASSYAGGIREETQYF. The V and J genes are TRBV12-3 or TRBV12-4 and TRBJ2-5; tentative D call: TRBD2 (6 bases). CDR3 size: 16 residues. Trimming stripped 4 bases from V and 3 bases from J, with 18 bases between.

Concerning this clonotype itself: A junction end diverges from the germline sequence, so it may reflect a read error. The CDR3 DNA sequence: TGTGCCACCTGCAGCTTGGGCAGGAACACTGAAGCTTTCTTT. This sequence encodes CATCSLGRNTEAFF. The chain joins TRBV15 to TRBJ1-1; D unclear. The CDR3 consists of 14 residues. The V gene's germline CDR1 is LNHNV and CDR2 YYDKDF (reference sequence).

The chain carries TRBV28 and TRBJ2-5; the D gene is possibly TRBD2 (5 bases). Trimming took 5 bases from V and 2 from J, leaving 12 bases between them. Germline CDR1 MDHEN, CDR2 SYDVKM. The CDR3 extends over 14 amino acids. This CDR3 reads CASSPEGEQETQYF. The CDR3 bases are TGTGCCAGCAGTCCCGAGGGTGAGCAAGAGACCCAGTACTTC.

This clonotype was recorded many times. CDR3 DNA sequence: TGTGCCAGCAGCTTTCCCAGGGAGACCCAGTACTTC. Amino acid sequence: CASSFPRETQYF. The V and J genes are TRBV7-2 and TRBJ2-5, with D uncertain. Germline V gene sequence: CDR1 SGHTA, CDR2 FQGNSA. The CDR3 is 12 residues long. V was shortened by 3 bases and J by 5 bases, with 7 bases between the two germline ends.

This clonotype appeared a few times. The chain employs TRBV7-9 and TRBJ2-1; D unresolved. V shed 7 bases and J shed 6 bases, with 16 bases lying between them. The CDR3 is made up of 14 amino acids. CDR1 SEHNR and CDR2 FQNEAQ come from the germline V gene (reference sequence). The DNA for the CDR3 is TGTGCCAGCACGCAAAGGTCGGCTCTCAATGAGCAGTTCTTC. It encodes CASTQRSALNEQFF.

V gene TRBV10-3 combines with J gene TRBJ2-1; 12 nucleotides line up with TRBD1. CDR3 size: 17 residues. Per the germline V gene, CDR1 is ENHRY and CDR2 is SYGVKD. J lost 2 bases, V lost 0 bases, and 2 bases had no gene match. The CDR3 region is CAISESGTGGAYNEQFF. CDR3 DNA: TGTGCCATCAGTGAGTCGGGGACAGGGGGCGCCTACAATGAGCAGTTCTTC.

Comment on this clonotype: Since a much larger clone is just one base distant, this may be a read error. This sequence joins TRBV29-1 and TRBJ2-4, with D perhaps TRBD2 (6 bases). The CDR3 contains 14 residues. Germline CDR1 is SQVTM and CDR2 is ANQGSEA. CDR3 amino acids: CSVGGDGIKNIRYF. The CDR3 DNA is TGCAGCGTTGGGGGGGACGGCATCAAAAACATTCGGTACTTC.

The chain links TRBV12-5 to TRBJ2-7, with 9 bases identical to TRBD2. The CDR3 is made up of 19 amino acids. The germline CDR1 and CDR2 sequences are LGHNT and FRNRAP. J was trimmed by 7 bases and V by 0 bases; bases with no gene match: 19. This chain's CDR3 is CASGLVVPPTSGPHNEQYF. For the CDR3, the DNA is TGTGCTAGTGGTTTGGTAGTCCCCCCCACTAGCGGGCCCCACAATGAGCAGTACTTC.

This clonotype was found a few times. This rearrangement joins TRBV7-2 to TRBJ1-2, with 9 bases matching TRBD1. Germline V lookup: CDR1 SGHTA, CDR2 FQGNSA. The CDR3 runs 14 residues. V lost 1 base and J lost 8; bases outside the gene matches: 5. DNA of the CDR3: TGTGCCAGCAGCTTAGGACGGACAGGGGACGGCTACACCTTC. This translates into CASSLGRTGDGYTF.

A few counts support this clonotype. J is TRBJ2-1 and V is TRBV20-1, with TRBD2 matching over 11 bases. The CDR3 has 15 residues. The germline V gene has CDR1 DFQATT and CDR2 SNEGSKA (reference sequence). J was trimmed by 5 bases and V by 0 bases; bases with no gene match: 3. CDR3 sequence reads: CSARDSGGANNEQFF. Here the CDR3 DNA reads TGCAGTGCTAGAGATAGCGGGGGGGCTAACAATGAGCAGTTCTTC.

This sequence joins TRBV29-1 and TRBJ2-4; 8 bases match TRBD2. The CDR3 loop spans 12 amino acids. Germline V gene data show CDR1 as SQVTM and CDR2 as ANQGSEA. Germline trimming cut 6 bases from V and 9 bases from J; bases unmatched to any gene: 7. Here the CDR3 DNA reads TGCAGCGTCCGGGGGGGAGTCGGCATTCAGTACTTC. Its translation is CSVRGGVGIQYF. The variable domain in full, with the rest retrieved from reference TRBV29-1 and TRBJ2-4, is SAVISQKPSRDICQRGTSLTIQCQVDSQVTMMFWYRQQPGQSLTLIATANQGSEATYESGFVIDKFPISRPNLTFSTLTVSNMSPEDSSIYLCSVRGGVGIQYFGAGTRLSVL.

The genes are TRBV11-2 and TRBJ2-5; 8 bases are a match to TRBD2. The CDR3 length is 19 residues. The junction had 19 bases not matched to a gene; V was cut back by 5 bases and J by 2 bases. Germline loops: CDR1 SGHAT, CDR2 FQNNGV. CDR3 DNA: TGTGCCAGCAGCCCGCCACTTTTTGGGGTAGCGGGGAAACAAGAGACCCAGTACTTC. Its translation: CASSPPLFGVAGKQETQYF.

On this clonotype itself: The junction shows a germline mismatch at one end, possibly a read error. The genes are TRBV2 and TRBJ1-2; D perhaps matches TRBD1 (6 bases). Germline-derived CDR1 and CDR2 are SNHLY and FYNNEI. This CDR3 is 12 amino acids long. The DNA of the CDR3 is TGTGCCAGCAGTGCGGAGACAGGCGGCTACACCTTT. This gives the protein CASSAETGGYTF.

The V gene is TRBV14, the J gene TRBJ1-2, with D possibly being TRBD1 (6 bases). The germline V gene has CDR1 SGHDN and CDR2 FVKESK. The length of the CDR3 is 13 residues. V lost 4 bases to trimming and J lost 8 bases, with 14 bases between them. CDR3 sequence (DNA): TGTGCCAGCAGCCCGATGAGGGACACGGGCTACACCTTC. Translating gives CASSPMRDTGYTF.